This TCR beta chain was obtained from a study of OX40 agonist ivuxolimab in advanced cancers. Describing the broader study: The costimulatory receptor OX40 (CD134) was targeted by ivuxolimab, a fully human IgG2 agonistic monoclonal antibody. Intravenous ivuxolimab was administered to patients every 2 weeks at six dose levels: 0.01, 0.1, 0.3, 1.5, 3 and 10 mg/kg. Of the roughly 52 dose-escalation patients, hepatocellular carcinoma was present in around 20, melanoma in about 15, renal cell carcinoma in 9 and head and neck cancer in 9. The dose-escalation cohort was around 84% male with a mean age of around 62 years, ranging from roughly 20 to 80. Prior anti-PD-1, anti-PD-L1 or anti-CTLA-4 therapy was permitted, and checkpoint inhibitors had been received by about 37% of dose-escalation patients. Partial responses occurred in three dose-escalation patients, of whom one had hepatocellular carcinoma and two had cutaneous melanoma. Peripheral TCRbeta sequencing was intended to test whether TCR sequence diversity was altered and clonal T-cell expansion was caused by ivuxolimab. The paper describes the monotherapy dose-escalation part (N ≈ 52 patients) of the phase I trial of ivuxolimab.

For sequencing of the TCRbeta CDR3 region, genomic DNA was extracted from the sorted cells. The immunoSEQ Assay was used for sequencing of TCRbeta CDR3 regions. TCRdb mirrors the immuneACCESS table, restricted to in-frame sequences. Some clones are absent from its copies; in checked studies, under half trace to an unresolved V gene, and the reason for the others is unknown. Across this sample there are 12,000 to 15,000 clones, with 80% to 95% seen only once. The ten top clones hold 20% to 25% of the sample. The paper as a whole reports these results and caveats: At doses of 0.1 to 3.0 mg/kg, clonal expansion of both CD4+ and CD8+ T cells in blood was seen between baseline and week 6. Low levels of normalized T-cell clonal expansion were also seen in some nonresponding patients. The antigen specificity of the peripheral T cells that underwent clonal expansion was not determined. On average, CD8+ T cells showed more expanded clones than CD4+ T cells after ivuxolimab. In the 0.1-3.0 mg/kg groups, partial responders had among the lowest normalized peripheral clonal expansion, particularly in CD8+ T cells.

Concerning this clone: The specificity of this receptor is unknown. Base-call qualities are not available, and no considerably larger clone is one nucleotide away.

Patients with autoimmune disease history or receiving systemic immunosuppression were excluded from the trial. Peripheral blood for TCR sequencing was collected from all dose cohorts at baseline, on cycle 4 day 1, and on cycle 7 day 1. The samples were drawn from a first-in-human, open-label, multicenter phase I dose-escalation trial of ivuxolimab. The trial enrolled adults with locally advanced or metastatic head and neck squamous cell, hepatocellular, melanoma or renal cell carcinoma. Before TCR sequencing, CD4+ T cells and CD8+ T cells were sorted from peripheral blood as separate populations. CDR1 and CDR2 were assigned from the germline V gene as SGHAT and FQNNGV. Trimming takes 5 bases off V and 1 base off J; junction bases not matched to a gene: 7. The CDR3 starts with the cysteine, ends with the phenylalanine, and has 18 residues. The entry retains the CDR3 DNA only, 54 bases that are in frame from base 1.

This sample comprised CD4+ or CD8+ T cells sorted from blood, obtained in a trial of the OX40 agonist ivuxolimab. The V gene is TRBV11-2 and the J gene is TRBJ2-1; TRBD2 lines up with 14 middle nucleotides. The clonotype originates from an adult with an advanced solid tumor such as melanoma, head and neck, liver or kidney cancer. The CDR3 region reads CASSLGLAGEISYNEQFF. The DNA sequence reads TGTGCCAGCAGCCTGGGACTAGCGGGAGAAATTTCCTACAATGAGCAGTTCTTC.